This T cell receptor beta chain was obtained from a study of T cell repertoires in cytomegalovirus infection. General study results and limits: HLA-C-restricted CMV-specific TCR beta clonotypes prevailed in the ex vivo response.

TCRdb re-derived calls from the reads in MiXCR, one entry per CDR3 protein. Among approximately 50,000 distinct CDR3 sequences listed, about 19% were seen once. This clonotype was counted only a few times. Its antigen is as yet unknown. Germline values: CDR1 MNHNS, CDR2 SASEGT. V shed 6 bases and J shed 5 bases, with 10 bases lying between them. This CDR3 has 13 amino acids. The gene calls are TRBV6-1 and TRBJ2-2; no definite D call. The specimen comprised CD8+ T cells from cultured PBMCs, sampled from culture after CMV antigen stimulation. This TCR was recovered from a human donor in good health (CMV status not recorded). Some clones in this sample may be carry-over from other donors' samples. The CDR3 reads CASRVDVTGELFF. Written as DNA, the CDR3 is TGTGCCAGCAGAGTAGACGTTACCGGGGAGCTGTTTTTT.